This T cell receptor (beta chain) was recorded in a study of blood T cell repertoires in COVID-19 (dated by TCRdb to 2020 to 2022). Regarding the study in general: Collaborator samples came from the United States, Italy and Spain and covered acute and convalescent phases of COVID-19. The material from the prospective study consisted of cDNA or gDNA derived from T cells, B-cell-depleted T cells, or PBMCs. Samples came from the ongoing ImmuneRACE study (first 160 participants) plus 1,254 subjects from 6 global collaborators. A de-identified subject ID, COVID-19 status, age in years and sex were almost always included in the sample metadata. Deeply sampled blood TCRbeta repertoires from subjects exposed to, actively infected with, or recovered from COVID-19 were included in the dataset. A freely available public database, intended as a resource for researchers studying the immune response to SARS-CoV-2, is where the repertoires were released. Where available, HLA class I and class II types were obtained from metadata supplied by the sample provider rather than from assay-based typing.

The immunoSEQ Assay, a bias-controlled multiplex PCR, was used to amplify TCRbeta CDR3 regions from genomic DNA. The published analysis was carried out like this. The number of nucleated cells in each sample was estimated by amplification of reference gene primers within the assay. To quantify the absolute abundance of each unique TCRbeta CDR3 rearrangement, sequence reads were collapsed and filtered. For each sample, productive Simpson clonality was calculated as the square root of Simpson's diversity index over productive rearrangements. The clones in this table, taken by TCRdb from immuneACCESS, are in-frame only. Not every clone is retained; where verified, under half of the shortfall comes from an unresolved V gene, and the cause of the rest is unknown. The V and J calls and clone size are taken from that table; D and trimming were inferred from the DNA. Present in this sample are fewer than 400,000 clones, 85% to 90% of which were seen just once. In total, the top ten clones hold 1.5% to 2% of the sample.

A remark on this clone: Its antigen is not yet known. No base quality information exists; no much larger clone differs at one position.

Enrolling through a virtual design, the prospective study's participants ranged in age from roughly 18 to 95 years and lived across 24 United States geographic areas. To assign participants to cohorts, the prospective study relied on clinical history that participants themselves reported in a screening survey and a study questionnaire. ImmuneRACE Cohort 3 recovered participants were defined by two consecutive negative NP/OP PCR tests, healthcare professional clearance, or symptom resolution. In the prospective study, whole blood, serum and a nasopharyngeal or oropharyngeal swab were collected from each participant by mobile phlebotomists. Participants in the prospective study had the option to provide additional blood draws and questionnaires over a roughly 2-month period. Prospective study blood samples were shipped either frozen or at room temperature before DNA extraction. The germline V gene provides CDR1 SGHRS and CDR2 YFSETQ. The CDR3 contains 15 residues, cysteine and phenylalanine counted. Only CDR3 DNA is held: 45 bases, read in frame from base 1. V is pruned by 5 bases and J by 8 bases, leaving 12 bases of the junction without a gene match.

Broader findings and caveats from the paper: The quantity of clinical and demographic metadata differed by source and by participant and was supplied without curation.

The specimen was PBMCs or T cells enriched from blood (not recorded which). The rearranged segments are TRBV5-1 and TRBJ2-1, with 8 bases aligning to TRBD2. The sequence came from a woman between 25 and 40 years old who had recovered from COVID-19. The sequence in DNA is TGCGCCAGCAGTTCGGGACTAGATTATTTCGATGAGCAGTTCTTC. Its protein is CASSSGLDYFDEQFF.